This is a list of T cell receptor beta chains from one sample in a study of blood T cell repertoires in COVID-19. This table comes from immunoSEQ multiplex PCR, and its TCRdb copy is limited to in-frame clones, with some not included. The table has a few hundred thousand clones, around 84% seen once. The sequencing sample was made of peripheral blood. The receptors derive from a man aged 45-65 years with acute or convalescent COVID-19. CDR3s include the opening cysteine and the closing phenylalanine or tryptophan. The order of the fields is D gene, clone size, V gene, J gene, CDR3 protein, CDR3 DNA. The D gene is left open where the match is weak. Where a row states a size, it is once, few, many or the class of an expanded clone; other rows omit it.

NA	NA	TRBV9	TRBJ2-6	CASSVVGGGGSGANVLTF	TGTGCCAGCAGCGTAGTAGGCGGTGGAGGCTCTGGGGCCAACGTCCTGACTTTC
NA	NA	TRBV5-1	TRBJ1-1	CASSLTYQAPNTEAFF	TGCGCCAGCAGCTTGACCTACCAAGCACCGAACACTGAAGCTTTCTTT
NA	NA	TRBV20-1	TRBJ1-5	CSASGSGGSNQPQHF	TGCAGTGCTAGTGGGTCCGGGGGAAGCAATCAGCCCCAGCATTTT
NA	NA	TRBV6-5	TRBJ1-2	CATRGQPNYGYTF	TGTGCCACCAGAGGACAGCCCAACTATGGCTACACCTTC
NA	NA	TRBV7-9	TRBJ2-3	CASSLAFLTDTQYF	TGTGCCAGCAGCTTAGCGTTTTTAACAGATACGCAGTATTTT
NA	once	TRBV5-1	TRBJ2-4	CASSLGGPPNIQYF	TGCGCCAGCAGCTTAGGGGGACCCCCAAACATTCAGTACTTC
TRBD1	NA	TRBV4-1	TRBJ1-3	CASSQDAPNRGPGNTIYF	TGCGCCAGCAGCCAAGATGCCCCGAACAGGGGCCCTGGAAACACCATATATTTT
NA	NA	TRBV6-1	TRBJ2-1	CASSEVNGAYNEQFF	TGTGCCAGCAGTGAAGTTAACGGGGCCTACAATGAGCAGTTCTTC
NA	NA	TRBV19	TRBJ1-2	CASQPFDSQTYGYTF	TGTGCCAGCCAACCCTTTGACAGCCAGACCTATGGCTACACCTTC
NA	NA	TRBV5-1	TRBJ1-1	CASSLSLNTEAFF	TGCGCCAGCAGCTTGTCCTTGAACACTGAAGCTTTCTTT